This T cell receptor beta chain was recovered during a study of cytomegalovirus exposure and HLA in healthy donors. Whole-study findings and limits: Testing in vitro showed a few CMV-associated chains specific for CMV antigens. Reportedly, fewer N-insertions than the approximately 610-donor mean appeared in an Asian-associated ancestry cluster in a later analysis.

In the PCR, 60 Vbeta and 13 Jbeta primers were used. The table came from immunoSEQ multiplex PCR; TCRdb's copy has only in-frame clones and leaves some out. The data hold more than 45,000 clones, with about 70% observed a single time. As concerns this clone: Its antigen is undetermined.

The CDR3 covers 16 residues. Per the germline V gene, CDR1 is LNHDA and CDR2 is SQIVND (reference sequence). Losses at the gene ends were 4 bases for V and 9 bases for J; bases not matched to a gene: 14. Sequenced sample: PBMCs. The chain links TRBV19 to TRBJ2-1; TRBD2 matches at 8 bases. This TCR came from a man aged 25-45 years in good health and CMV-seronegative. For the CDR3, the DNA is TGTGCCAGTAGTACCCACGGGACTAGGACATTGAGTGAGCAGTTCTTC. Its translation: CASSTHGTRTLSEQFF.